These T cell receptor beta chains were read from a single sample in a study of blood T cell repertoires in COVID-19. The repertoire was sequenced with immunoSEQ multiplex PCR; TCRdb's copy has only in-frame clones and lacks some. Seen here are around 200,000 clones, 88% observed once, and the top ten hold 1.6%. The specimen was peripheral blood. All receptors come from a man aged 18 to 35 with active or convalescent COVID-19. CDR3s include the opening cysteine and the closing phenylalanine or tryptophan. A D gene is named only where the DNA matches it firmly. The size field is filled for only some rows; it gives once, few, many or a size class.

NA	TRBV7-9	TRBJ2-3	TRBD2	CASSPGLAGETDTQYF	TGTGCCAGCAGCCCGGGACTAGCGGGAGAGACAGATACGCAGTATTTT
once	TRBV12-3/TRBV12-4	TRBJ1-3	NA	CASSFGGGNTIYF	TGTGCCAGCAGTTTTGGAGGGGGAAACACCATATATTTT
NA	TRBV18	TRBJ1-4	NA	CASSPKDRTNEKLFF	TGTGCCAGCTCACCAAAAGACAGAACTAATGAAAAACTGTTTTTT
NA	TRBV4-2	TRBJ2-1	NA	CASSQAGGLAHEQFF	TGTGCCAGCAGCCAAGCCGGCGGGCTAGCCCATGAGCAGTTCTTC
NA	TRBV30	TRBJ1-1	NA	CAWSVTRDTEAFF	TGTGCCTGGAGTGTTACCAGGGACACTGAAGCTTTCTTT
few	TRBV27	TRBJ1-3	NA	CASSPTTSSGNTIYF	TGTGCCAGCAGTCCGACAACGAGCTCTGGAAACACCATATATTTT
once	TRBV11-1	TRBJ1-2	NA	CASSLGQNYGYTF	TGTGCCAGCAGCTTAGGACAGAACTATGGCTACACCTTC
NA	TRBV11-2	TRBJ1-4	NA	CASSLVPGSTNEKLFF	TGTGCCAGCAGCCTGGTCCCCGGTTCAACTAATGAAAAACTGTTTTTT
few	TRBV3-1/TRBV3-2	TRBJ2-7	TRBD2	CASSQPSSGGTYEQYF	TGTGCCAGCAGCCAACCCTCGAGCGGGGGAACCTACGAGCAGTACTTC
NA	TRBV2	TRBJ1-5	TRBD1	CASGGTGGRQPQHF	TGTGCCAGCGGGGGGACAGGGGGCAGGCAGCCCCAGCATTTT
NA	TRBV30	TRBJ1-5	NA	CAWSVGPNQPQHF	TGTGCCTGGAGTGTCGGTCCAAATCAGCCCCAGCATTTT
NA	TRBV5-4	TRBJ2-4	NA	CASSLVTENIQYF	TGTGCCAGCAGCTTGGTGACAGAAAACATTCAGTACTTC
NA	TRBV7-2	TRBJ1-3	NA	CASSPGTPTGNTIYF	TGTGCCAGCAGCCCAGGGACACCCACTGGAAACACCATATATTTT
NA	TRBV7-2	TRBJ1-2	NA	CASSSTENYGYTF	TGTGCCAGCAGCTCAACAGAGAACTATGGCTACACCTTC
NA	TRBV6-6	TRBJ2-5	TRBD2	CASSRTSAETQYF	TGTGCCAGCAGCCGGACTAGCGCCGAGACCCAGTACTTC
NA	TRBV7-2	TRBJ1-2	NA	CASSLTPGLPSYGYTF	TGTGCCAGCAGCTTGACCCCGGGACTGCCGAGCTATGGCTACACCTTC
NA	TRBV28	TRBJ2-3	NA	CASSPRLVGSDTQYF	TGTGCCAGCAGTCCCCGACTAGTCGGCTCAGATACGCAGTATTTT
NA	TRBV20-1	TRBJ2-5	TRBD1	CSASTGAQETQYF	TGCAGTGCTAGTACAGGGGCGCAAGAGACCCAGTACTTC
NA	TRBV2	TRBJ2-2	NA	CASSGGLYTGELFF	TGTGCCAGCAGTGGGGGGCTTTACACCGGGGAGCTGTTTTTT
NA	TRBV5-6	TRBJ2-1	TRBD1	CASSSHRDRVRHEQFF	TGTGCCAGCAGTTCTCATCGCGACAGGGTTCGGCATGAGCAGTTCTTC
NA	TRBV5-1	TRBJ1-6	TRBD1	CASSVDRDGNSPLHF	TGCGCCAGCAGCGTCGACAGGGACGGTAATTCACCCCTCCACTTT
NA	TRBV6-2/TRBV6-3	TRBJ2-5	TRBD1	CASSILGQGAKTQYF	TGTGCCAGCAGTATCCTAGGACAGGGGGCGAAGACCCAGTACTTC
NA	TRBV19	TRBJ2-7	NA	CASSIGELYEQYF	TGTGCCAGTAGTATAGGGGAGTTATACGAGCAGTACTTC
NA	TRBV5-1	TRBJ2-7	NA	CASSLALQGFGEQYF	TGCGCCAGCAGCTTGGCTCTACAGGGTTTCGGGGAGCAGTACTTC